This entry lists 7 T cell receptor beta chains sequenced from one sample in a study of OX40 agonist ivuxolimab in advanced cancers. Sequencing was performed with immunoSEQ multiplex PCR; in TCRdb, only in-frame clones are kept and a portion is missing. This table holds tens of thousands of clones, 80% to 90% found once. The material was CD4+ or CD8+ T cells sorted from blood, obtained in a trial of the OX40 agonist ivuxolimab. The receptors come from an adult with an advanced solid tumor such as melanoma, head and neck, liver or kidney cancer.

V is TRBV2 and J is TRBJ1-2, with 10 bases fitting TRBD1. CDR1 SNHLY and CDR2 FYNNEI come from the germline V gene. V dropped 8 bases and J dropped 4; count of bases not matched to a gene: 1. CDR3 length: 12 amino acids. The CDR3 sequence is CASGTGVYGYTF. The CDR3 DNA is TGTGCCAGCGGGACAGGGGTCTATGGCTACACCTTC.

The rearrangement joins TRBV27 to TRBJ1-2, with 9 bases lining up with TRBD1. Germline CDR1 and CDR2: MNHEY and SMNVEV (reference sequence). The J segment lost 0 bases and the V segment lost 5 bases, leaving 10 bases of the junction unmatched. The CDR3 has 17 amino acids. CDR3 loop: CASSPKDRGRANYGYTF. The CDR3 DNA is TGTGCCAGCAGTCCAAAGGACAGGGGAAGGGCTAACTATGGCTACACCTTC.

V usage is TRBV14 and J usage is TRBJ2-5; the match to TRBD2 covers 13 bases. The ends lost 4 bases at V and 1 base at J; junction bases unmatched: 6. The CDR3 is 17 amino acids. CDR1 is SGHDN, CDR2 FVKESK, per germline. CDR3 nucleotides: TGTGCCAGCAGCCGGGGACTAGCGGGAAACACCCAAGAGACCCAGTACTTC. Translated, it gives CASSRGLAGNTQETQYF.

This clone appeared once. CDR3 amino acids: CASSPRLAGLGVTDTQYF. The CDR3 DNA sequence: TGTGCCAGCAGCCCCCGACTAGCGGGATTAGGGGTCACAGATACGCAGTATTTT. The V and J genes are TRBV7-7 and TRBJ2-3, with 11 nucleotides matching TRBD2. V lost 5 bases to trimming and J lost 2 bases; unmatched junction nucleotides: 12. This CDR3 spans 18 amino acids. CDR1 SSHAT and CDR2 FNYEAQ come from the germline V gene (reference sequence).

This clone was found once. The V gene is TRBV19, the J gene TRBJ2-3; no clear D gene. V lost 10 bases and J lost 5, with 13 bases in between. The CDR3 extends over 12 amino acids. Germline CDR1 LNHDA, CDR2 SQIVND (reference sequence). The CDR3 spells CATRGPLDTQYF. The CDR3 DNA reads TGTGCCACTCGTGGGCCCTTAGATACGCAGTATTTT.

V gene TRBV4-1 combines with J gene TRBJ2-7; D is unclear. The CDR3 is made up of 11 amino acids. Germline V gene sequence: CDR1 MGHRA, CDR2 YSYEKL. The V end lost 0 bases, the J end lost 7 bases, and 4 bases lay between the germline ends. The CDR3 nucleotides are TGCGCCAGCAGCCAAGATAGGGAGCAGTACTTC. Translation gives CASSQDREQYF.

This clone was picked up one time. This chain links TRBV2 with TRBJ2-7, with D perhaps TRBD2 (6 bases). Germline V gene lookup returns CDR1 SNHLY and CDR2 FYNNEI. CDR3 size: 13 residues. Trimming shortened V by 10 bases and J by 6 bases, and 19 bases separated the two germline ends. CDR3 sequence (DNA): TGTGCCACCTATAACCTGATGGGGGGCGAGCAGTACTTC. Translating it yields CATYNLMGGEQYF.